The 9 T cell receptor beta chains reported below all come from one sample, sequenced in a study of cytomegalovirus exposure and HLA in healthy donors. The study ran its PCR with 60 Vbeta and 13 Jbeta primers. Some clones are missing from TCRdb's copy, which holds only in-frame ones; the method was immunoSEQ multiplex PCR. Counted here are about 72,000 clones, roughly four fifths occurring once; the ten biggest clones make up 6.5% to 8%. Sequenced: PBMCs. These receptors were obtained from a human donor in good health.

The rearrangement uses TRBV4-1 and TRBJ1-1, with TRBD1 as a possible D gene (6 bases). V gave up 2 bases and J gave up 4 bases, with 14 bases separating them. This CDR3 is built from 15 residues. In germline, CDR1 is MGHRA, CDR2 YSYEKL. The CDR3 loop is CASSQTQGISTEAFF. As DNA, the CDR3 is TGCGCCAGCAGCCAAACACAGGGTATTAGCACTGAAGCTTTCTTT.

J is TRBJ1-4 and V is TRBV19, with a possible D match to TRBD1 (5 bases). Germline V CDR1 and CDR2: LNHDA, SQIVND (reference sequence). The CDR3 has 16 residues. V was trimmed by 1 base and J by 6 bases, leaving 15 bases between them. As DNA, the CDR3 is TGTGCCAGTAGTATAGGTGGCGGGGCTTACGATGAAAAACTGTTTTTT. Translating gives CASSIGGGAYDEKLFF.

DNA of the CDR3: TGTGCCAGCAGCTTAACCGGCGGGGGGGCATCCGGGGAGCTGTTTTTT. This encodes CASSLTGGGASGELFF. The V and J genes are TRBV7-6 and TRBJ2-2; 9 nucleotides agree with TRBD2. Germline loops: CDR1 SGHVS, CDR2 FNYEAQ. The CDR3 extends over 16 amino acids. V lost 2 bases and J lost 6; bases outside the gene matches: 7.

The chain joins TRBV28 to TRBJ1-5; tentatively, D is TRBD1 (6 bases). Germline V CDR1 and CDR2: MDHEN, SYDVKM. This CDR3 has 14 residues. Trimming took 5 bases from V and 0 from J, leaving 8 bases between them. CDR3 coding DNA: TGTGCCAGCAGTCGACAGGTTAGCAATCAGCCCCAGCATTTT. Translated: CASSRQVSNQPQHF. The variable domain in full, completed from reference TRBV28 and TRBJ1-5, reads DVKVTQSSRYLVKRTGEKVFLECVQDMDHENMFWYRQDPGLGLRLIYFSYDVKMKEKGDIPEGYSVSREKKERFSLILESASTNQTSMYLCASSRQVSNQPQHFGDGTRLSIL.

The chain couples TRBV6-1 to TRBJ2-2; TRBD2 might be the D (7 bases). The CDR3 loop spans 15 amino acids. V lost 9 bases to trimming and J lost 5 bases, with 19 bases between them. Germline CDR1 is MNHNS and CDR2 is SASEGT. In nucleotides, the CDR3 is TGTGCCAGGGATAGCCTGGGAGGGGGTACCGGGGAGCTGTTTTTT. Encoded protein: CARDSLGGGTGELFF.

V gene TRBV5-1 combines with J gene TRBJ1-2; D is unclear. Germline lookup yields CDR1 SGHRS and CDR2 YFSETQ. This CDR3 has 14 residues. The V and J ends lost 0 bases and 6 bases respectively, with 12 bases between them. CDR3 loop: CASSLELQRDGYTF. The CDR3 nucleotides are TGCGCCAGCAGCTTGGAACTACAACGCGATGGCTACACCTTC.

The gene calls are TRBV5-1 and TRBJ2-3; 8 nucleotides match TRBD2. Germline assignment: CDR1 SGHRS and CDR2 YFSETQ. The J segment lost 5 bases and the V segment lost 2 bases, leaving 4 bases of the junction unmatched. The CDR3 is made up of 14 amino acids. This CDR3 is CASSFGLAGDTQYF. CDR3 bases: TGCGCCAGCAGCTTTGGACTAGCTGGAGATACGCAGTATTTT.

The V and J genes are TRBV9 and TRBJ2-3, with TRBD2 matching 15 bases. Losses at the gene ends were 3 bases for V and 4 bases for J; bases not matched to a gene: 0. Germline V CDR1 and CDR2: SGDLS, YYNGEE. The CDR3 loop spans 15 amino acids. CDR3 in amino acids: CASSGTSGGADTQYF. As DNA, the CDR3 is TGTGCCAGCAGCGGGACTAGCGGGGGGGCAGATACGCAGTATTTT.

The chain has TRBV6-5 and TRBJ1-2, with D possibly TRBD1 on 5 matching bases. The CDR3 extends over 12 amino acids. Per germline, CDR1 MNHEY and CDR2 SVGAGI. The V gene lost 7 bases and the J gene lost 8 bases, with 14 bases spanning the gap. The CDR3 sequence is CASTRGAEGYTF. The DNA of the CDR3 is TGTGCCAGCACCCGCGGGGCAGAAGGCTACACCTTC.